The T cell receptor (beta chain) described here comes from a study of cytomegalovirus exposure and HLA in healthy donors. This clone has only one observation. Its antigen remains unknown. The primer mix had 60 Vbeta and 13 Jbeta primers. Profiling relied on immunoSEQ multiplex PCR, and the TCRdb table lists in-frame clones only, not all of them. The data hold about 120,000 clones, with approximately 81% observed a single time. Study-level results: Serostatus for CMV was the only available immune exposure information. Researchers reported from a later analysis that most CMV-associated TCR beta chains appeared HLA-restricted. Most TCR sequences were rare, but some public TCRs occurred in many donors.

Sequences were obtained from PBMCs. The TCR comes from a man aged 25-45 years in good health and CMV-seropositive.

CDR3 amino acids: CASASPGTSGRWNTQYF. DNA of the CDR3: TGTGCCAGCGCCTCCCCGGGGACTAGCGGGAGGTGGAATACGCAGTATTTT. V usage is TRBV7-9 and J usage is TRBJ2-3; 15 nucleotides agree with TRBD2. This CDR3 comprises 17 residues. Germline CDR1 SEHNR, CDR2 FQNEAQ (reference sequence). Trimming at V came to 8 bases and at J to 7 bases, leaving 13 bases not matched to a gene.